This is a list of T cell receptor beta chains from one sample in a study of response to subunit inactivated influenza vaccine. TCRdb itself ran the RT-PCR reads through MiXCR, one entry per CDR3 protein. In the table there are about 480,000 distinct CDR3 sequences, around 9.9% of which are singletons. Sequences were derived from PBMCs from blood, sampled more than 35 days after vaccination. These TCRs come from a man in his fifties or sixties who received an inactivated influenza vaccine. CDR3s include the opening cysteine and the closing phenylalanine or tryptophan. D genes are given only for firm matches. Some rows have no size entry. The others give once, few or many, or a class for an expanded clone.

size: many; V: TRBV9; J: TRBJ2-3; D: NA; CDR3: CASSPPGPSRDTQYF; DNA: TGTGCCAGCAGCCCTCCCGGGCCTTCTAGAGATACGCAGTATTTT
size: NA; V: TRBV15; J: TRBJ1-6; D: NA; CDR3: CATSRGPPYVSPLHF; DNA: TGTGCCACCAGCAGAGGTCCCCCATACGTTTCACCCCTCCACTTT
size: many; V: TRBV7-2; J: TRBJ2-2; D: NA; CDR3: CASSLARTGELFF; DNA: TGTGCCAGCAGCTTAGCTCGCACCGGGGAGCTGTTTTTT
size: NA; V: TRBV4-1; J: TRBJ1-4; D: NA; CDR3: CASSQKESTNEKLFF; DNA: TGCGCCAGCAGCCAAAAGGAGTCAACTAATGAAAAACTGTTTTTT
size: many; V: TRBV29-1; J: TRBJ1-2; D: NA; CDR3: CSAWGDGGYTF; DNA: TGCAGCGCATGGGGAGACGGAGGCTACACCTTC
size: many; V: TRBV7-8; J: TRBJ1-5; D: NA; CDR3: CASTTRVAGNQPQHF; DNA: TGTGCCAGCACGACCCGGGTAGCAGGCAATCAGCCCCAGCATTTT
size: many; V: TRBV5-1; J: TRBJ2-1; D: TRBD2; CDR3: CASSYQSGRANEQFF; DNA: TGCGCCAGCAGCTATCAAAGCGGGAGGGCCAATGAGCAGTTCTTC
size: few; V: TRBV7-6; J: TRBJ2-1; D: TRBD2; CDR3: CASGGGAPNEQFF; DNA: TGTGCCAGCGGCGGGGGGGCCCCGAATGAGCAGTTCTTC
size: few; V: TRBV4-3; J: TRBJ1-1; D: NA; CDR3: CASSQDGRGGAFF; DNA: TGCGCCAGCAGCCAAGATGGGAGGGGTGGAGCTTTCTTT
size: NA; V: TRBV5-1; J: TRBJ2-2; D: TRBD2; CDR3: CASTTQLAGNTGELFF; DNA: TGCGCCAGCACCACCCAACTAGCGGGGAACACCGGGGAGCTGTTTTTT
size: many; V: TRBV5-5; J: TRBJ2-1; D: NA; CDR3: CASSWDPYNEQFF; DNA: TGTGCCAGCAGCTGGGACCCCTACAATGAGCAGTTCTTC
size: few; V: TRBV2; J: TRBJ2-2; D: NA; CDR3: CASSEGGRANTGELFF; DNA: TGTGCCAGCAGTGAAGGGGGTCGAGCGAACACCGGGGAGCTGTTTTTT
size: few; V: TRBV12-3/TRBV12-4; J: TRBJ1-2; D: NA; CDR3: CASSLPPWGYTF; DNA: TGTGCCAGCAGTTTGCCCCCATGGGGCTACACCTTC
size: many; V: TRBV28; J: TRBJ2-2; D: TRBD1; CDR3: CASSPGQGAGSGELFF; DNA: TGTGCCAGCAGTCCCGGACAGGGGGCAGGGTCCGGGGAGCTGTTTTTT